This TCR beta chain is from a study of control samples from healthy donors and cancer patients (dated by TCRdb to the early 2020s). About this clone: What antigen it recognizes has not been identified. No base quality values were provided; no much bigger clone lies one nucleotide off.

The library was generated by the immunoSEQ multiplex PCR assay. As stored in TCRdb, this immuneACCESS dataset retains in-frame rearrangements with V and J assigned. A fraction of the clones does not appear; measured against another copy, unresolved V genes explain less than half of the discrepancy, and the remainder lacks a known reason. The sample records 150,000 to 200,000 clones, approximately 90% of which are singletons. The leading ten clones occupy about 12% of the sample. CDR1 is given as LNHDA and CDR2 as SQIVND, both from the germline V gene (reference sequence). Including cysteine and phenylalanine, the CDR3 has 15 amino acids. The kept DNA is CDR3 alone, 45 bases in frame from the first base. V is cut by 5 bases and J by 0 bases, and the space between the germline ends is 11 bases.

The specimen was blood. The sequence was collected from a man aged 30 to 39 in good health. Here the chain combines TRBV19 and TRBJ1-3; no D segment can be confidently identified. The CDR3 amino acid sequence is: CASSLTLLSGNTIYF. The DNA reads TGTGCCAGTAGTCTAACACTACTCTCTGGAAACACCATATATTTT. Extended through the reference TRBV19 and TRBJ1-3 proteins, this CDR3 yields the full variable domain: DGGITQSPKYLFRKEGQNVTLSCEQNLNHDAMYWYRQDPGQGLRLIYYSQIVNDFQKGDIAEGYSVSREKKESFPLTVTSAQKNPTAFYLCASSLTLLSGNTIYFGEGSWLTVV.